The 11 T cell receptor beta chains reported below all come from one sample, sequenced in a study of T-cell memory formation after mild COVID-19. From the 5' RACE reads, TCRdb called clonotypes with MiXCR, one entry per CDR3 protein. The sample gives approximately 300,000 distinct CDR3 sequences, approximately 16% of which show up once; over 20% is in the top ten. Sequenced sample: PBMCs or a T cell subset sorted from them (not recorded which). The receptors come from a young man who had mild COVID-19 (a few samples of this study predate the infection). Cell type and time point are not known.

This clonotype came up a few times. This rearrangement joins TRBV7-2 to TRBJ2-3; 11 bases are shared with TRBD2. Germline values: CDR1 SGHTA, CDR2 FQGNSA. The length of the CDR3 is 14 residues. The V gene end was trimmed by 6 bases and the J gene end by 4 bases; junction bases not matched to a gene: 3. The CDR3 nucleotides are TGTGCCAGCAGGACGACTAGCGGGGCAGATACGCAGTATTTT. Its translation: CASRTTSGADTQYF. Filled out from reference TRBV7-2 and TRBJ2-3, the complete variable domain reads GAGVSQSPSNKVTEKGKDVELRCDPISGHTALYWYRQSLGQGLEFLIYFQGNSAPDKSGLPSDRFSAERTGGSVSTLTIQRTQQEDSAVYLCASRTTSGADTQYFGPGTRLTVL.

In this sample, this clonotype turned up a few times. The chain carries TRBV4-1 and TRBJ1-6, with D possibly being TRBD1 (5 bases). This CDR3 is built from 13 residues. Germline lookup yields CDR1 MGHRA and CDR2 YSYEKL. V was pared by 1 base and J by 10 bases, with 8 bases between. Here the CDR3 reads CASSQGGVSPLHF. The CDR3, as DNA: TGCGCCAGCAGCCAAGGAGGGGTCTCACCCCTCCACTTT.

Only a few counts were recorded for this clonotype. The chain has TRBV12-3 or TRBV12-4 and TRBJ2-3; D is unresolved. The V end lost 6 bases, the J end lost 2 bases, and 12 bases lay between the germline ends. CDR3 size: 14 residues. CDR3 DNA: TGTGCCAGCAGCTTATCCCCATTCACAGATACGCAGTATTTT. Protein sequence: CASSLSPFTDTQYF.

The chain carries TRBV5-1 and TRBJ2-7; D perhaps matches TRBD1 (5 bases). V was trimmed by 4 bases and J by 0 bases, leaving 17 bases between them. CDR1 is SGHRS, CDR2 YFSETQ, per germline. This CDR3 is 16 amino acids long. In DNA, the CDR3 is TGCGCCAGCAGCGAGATCACAGGATTAAACTCCTACGAGCAGTACTTC. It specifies CASSEITGLNSYEQYF. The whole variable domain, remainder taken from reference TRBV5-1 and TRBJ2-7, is KAGVTQTPRYLIKTRGQQVTLSCSPISGHRSVSWYQQTPGQGLQFLFEYFSETQRNKGNFPGRFSGRQFSNSRSEMNVSTLELGDSALYLCASSEITGLNSYEQYFGPGTRLTVT.

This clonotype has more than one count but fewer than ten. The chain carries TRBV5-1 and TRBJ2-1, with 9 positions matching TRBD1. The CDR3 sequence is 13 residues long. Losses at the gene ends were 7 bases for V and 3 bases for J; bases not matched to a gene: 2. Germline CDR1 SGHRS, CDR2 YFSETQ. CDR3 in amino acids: CASADRGYNEQFF. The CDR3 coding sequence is TGCGCCAGCGCGGACAGGGGCTACAATGAGCAGTTCTTC.

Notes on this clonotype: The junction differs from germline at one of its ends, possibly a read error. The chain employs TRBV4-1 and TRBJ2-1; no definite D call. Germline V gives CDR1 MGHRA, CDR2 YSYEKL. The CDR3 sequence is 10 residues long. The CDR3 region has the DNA TGCGCCAGCAGCCAAGAGAAAAAGCTCTTC. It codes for CASSQEKKLF.

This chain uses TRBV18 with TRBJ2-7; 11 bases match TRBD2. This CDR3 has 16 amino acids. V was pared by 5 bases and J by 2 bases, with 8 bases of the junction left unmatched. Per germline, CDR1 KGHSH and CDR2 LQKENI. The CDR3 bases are TGTGCCAGCTCATCGCCCGGGACTAGCGGAACCTACGAGCAGTACTTC. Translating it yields CASSSPGTSGTYEQYF.

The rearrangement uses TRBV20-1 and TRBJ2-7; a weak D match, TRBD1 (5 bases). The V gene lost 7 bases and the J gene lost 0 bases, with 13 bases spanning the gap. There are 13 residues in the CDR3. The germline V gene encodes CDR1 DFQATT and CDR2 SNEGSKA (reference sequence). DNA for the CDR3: TGCAGTGGTTCCGAGACAGTCTCCTACGAGCAGTACTTC. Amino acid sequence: CSGSETVSYEQYF.

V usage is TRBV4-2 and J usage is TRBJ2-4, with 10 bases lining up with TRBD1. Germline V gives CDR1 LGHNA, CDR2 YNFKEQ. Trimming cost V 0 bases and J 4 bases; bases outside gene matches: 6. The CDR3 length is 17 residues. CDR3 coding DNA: TGTGCCAGCAGCCAAGATGCGGGACAGGGGTTGAAAAACATTCAGTACTTC. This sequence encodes CASSQDAGQGLKNIQYF.

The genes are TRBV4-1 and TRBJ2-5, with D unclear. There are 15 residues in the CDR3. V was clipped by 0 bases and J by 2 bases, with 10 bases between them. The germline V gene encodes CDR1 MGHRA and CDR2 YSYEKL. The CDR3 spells CASSQDVHYQETQYF. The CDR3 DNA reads TGCGCCAGCAGCCAAGACGTTCACTATCAAGAGACCCAGTACTTC.

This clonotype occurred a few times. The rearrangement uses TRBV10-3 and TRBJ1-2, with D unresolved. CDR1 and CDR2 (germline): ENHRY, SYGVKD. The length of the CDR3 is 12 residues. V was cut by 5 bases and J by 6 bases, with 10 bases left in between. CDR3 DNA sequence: TGTGCCATCAGTTTCGGACGGGATGGCTACACCTTC. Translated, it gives CAISFGRDGYTF.